These T cell receptor beta chains were read from a single sample in a study of graft-versus-host responses after intestinal transplantation. No antigen is known for these receptors. Generated by immunoSEQ multiplex PCR, the TCRdb table keeps only in-frame clones and is missing some. The table lists some 130,000 clones, around 90% of them singletons, with approximately 0.17% in the top ten. The sequenced sample was unstimulated CD4+ T cells sorted from spleen or lymph node cells, obtained before intestinal transplant. These receptors all stem from a human donor who received an intestinal transplant. The CDR3 runs from the conserved cysteine through the conserved F or W.

>TRBV30|TRBJ2-3
CAWRPGLAGGDTQYF
>TRBV2|TRBJ2-1
CASSEDRVRGNEQFF
>TRBV19|TRBJ2-3
CASRFGGSTETQYF
>TRBV9|TRBJ2-1
CASSVVAGYNEQFF
>TRBV5-1|TRBJ1-3
CASSPIGGDSGNTIYF
>TRBV5-1|TRBJ2-1
CASSLEAHPGQYNEQFF
>TRBV6-5|TRBJ2-3
CASSRALAPTDTQYF
>TRBV19|TRBJ1-2
CASSITPPTGGYTF
>TRBV11-2|TRBJ2-5
CASSTGGLAGLETQYF
>TRBV7-9|TRBJ1-2
CASSLGFNYGYTF
>TRBV12-2|TRBJ2-2
CASRPIFGGELFF
>TRBV5-1|TRBJ2-3
CASRTSGGGGTQYF
>TRBV4-2|TRBJ1-1
CASSQERVGVNTEAFF
>TRBV12-1|TRBJ1-5
CASSTGTTYSNQPQHF
>TRBV6-1|TRBJ2-5
CASQDGGRETQYF
>TRBV4-1|TRBJ1-2
CASSQGPGGGPYGYTF
>TRBV6-5|TRBJ1-1
CASTQGEVNTEAFF
>TRBV2|TRBJ1-3
CASSRQGVTGNTIYF
>TRBV7-7|TRBJ1-6
CASSRLPLHF
>TRBV5-1|TRBJ2-3
CASSLASTDTQYF
>TRBV11-3|TRBJ1-1
CASSSRGEAFF
>TRBV6-1|TRBJ2-2
CARGVSGELFF
>TRBV27|TRBJ1-5
CASSSDSGVRQPQHF
>TRBV7-9|TRBJ2-2
CASSLRRGPNTGELFF
>TRBV5-1|TRBJ1-1
CASLTTGDDPGAFF
>TRBV19|TRBJ1-2
CASSWSPGGYTF
>TRBV9|TRBJ1-5
CASSVSGGNQPQHF
>TRBV11-3|TRBJ2-5
CASRTGQGPQETQYF
>TRBV5-4|TRBJ2-5
CASSHEGASGETQYF
>TRBV9|TRBJ1-3
CASSVDPDGSGNTIYF
>TRBV15|TRBJ2-2
CATSRGRGGLTGELFF
>TRBV19|TRBJ1-2
CASSKDRGNYGYTF
>TRBV5-1|TRBJ1-1
CASSFSLTGNTEAFF
>TRBV7-9|TRBJ2-3
CASSFGRGGSSTDTQYF
>TRBV5-6|TRBJ2-7
CASSSTSTFQGINEQYF
>TRBV2|TRBJ2-3
CASRVGGLTDTQYF
>TRBV18|TRBJ2-7
CASSPPTGKSSESEQYF
>TRBV4-2|TRBJ2-1
CASSQDLGLAGGPQFF